Here is one TCR beta chain with its context. Then a second PCR, running about 6 to 11 cycles, was carried out with a sample-barcoded 5' primer and a J-beta primer mix. In TCRdb, the 5' RACE reads were re-called with MiXCR into one record per CDR3 protein. The sample includes some 760,000 distinct CDR3 sequences, roughly 25% of them seen just once. The entry originates in a study of blood T cells in healthy people across ages. The V gene end was trimmed by 6 bases and the J gene end by 4 bases; junction bases not matched to a gene: 7. CDR1 is SGHTA, CDR2 FQGNSA, per germline. CDR3 length: 16 amino acids. These data are also associated with another study on T cells of mothers and their children.

This chain uses TRBV7-2 with TRBJ2-1; 12 bases match TRBD2. Sample: blood. The source of this sequence is a boy younger than 18 in good health. CDR3 in DNA: TGTGCCAGCAGACCTAGCGGGGGGGACCTTTACAATGAGCAGTTCTTC. Protein: CASRPSGGDLYNEQFF. Combining the CDR3 with reference TRBV7-2 and TRBJ2-1 gives the whole variable domain GAGVSQSPSNKVTEKGKDVELRCDPISGHTALYWYRQSLGQGLEFLIYFQGNSAPDKSGLPSDRFSAERTGGSVSTLTIQRTQQEDSAVYLCASRPSGGDLYNEQFFGPGTRLTVL.